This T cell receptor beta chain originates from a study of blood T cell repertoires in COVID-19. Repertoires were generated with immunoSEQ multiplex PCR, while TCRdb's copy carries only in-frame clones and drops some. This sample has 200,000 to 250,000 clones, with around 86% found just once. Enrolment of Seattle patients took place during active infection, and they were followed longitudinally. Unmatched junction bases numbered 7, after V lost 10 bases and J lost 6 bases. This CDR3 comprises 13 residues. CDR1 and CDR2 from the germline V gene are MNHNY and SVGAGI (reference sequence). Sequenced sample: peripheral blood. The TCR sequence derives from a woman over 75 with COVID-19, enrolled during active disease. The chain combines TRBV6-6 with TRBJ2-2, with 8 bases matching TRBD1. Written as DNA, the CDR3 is TGTGCCACGGGGACAGGATTGTCCGGGGAGCTGTTTTTT. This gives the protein CATGTGLSGELFF.